Listed below are T cell receptor beta chains from one sample, sequenced in a study of shared clonotypes between healthy human individuals. Sequenced by immunoSEQ multiplex PCR; TCRdb stores in-frame clones only, minus some. This table holds hundreds of thousands of clones, about 90% found once. The sample was naive CD8+ T cells sorted from blood. The source of these receptors is a man aged 30 to 45 in good health. The CDR3 runs from the conserved cysteine through the conserved F or W. Each record gives: V gene, J gene, D gene, clone size, CDR3 protein, CDR3 DNA. D genes are given only for firm matches. Some rows have no size entry. The others give once, few or many, or a class for an expanded clone.

v_call: TRBV7-9
j_call: TRBJ2-3
d_call: .
clone_size: .
cdr3_aa: CASSLGDGNTQYF
cdr3_nt: TGTGCCAGCAGCTTAGGAGATGGAAATACGCAGTATTTT

v_call: TRBV4-1
j_call: TRBJ2-7
d_call: TRBD2
clone_size: few
cdr3_aa: CASSLRLAENYEQYF
cdr3_nt: TGCGCCAGCAGCCTGCGACTAGCCGAAAACTACGAGCAGTACTTC

v_call: TRBV21-1
j_call: TRBJ2-7
d_call: .
clone_size: .
cdr3_aa: CASISGTGICYEQYF
cdr3_nt: TGTGCCAGCATTTCCGGGACAGGGATTTGCTACGAGCAGTACTTC

v_call: TRBV29-1
j_call: TRBJ2-1
d_call: TRBD2
clone_size: .
cdr3_aa: CSVALAGDEIYNEQFF
cdr3_nt: TGCAGCGTTGCTCTAGCGGGAGATGAAATCTACAATGAGCAGTTCTTC

v_call: TRBV7-9
j_call: TRBJ2-7
d_call: .
clone_size: .
cdr3_aa: CASSLADGGSYEQYF
cdr3_nt: TGTGCCAGCAGCTTAGCGGACGGGGGCAGCTACGAGCAGTACTTC

v_call: TRBV28
j_call: TRBJ2-1
d_call: .
clone_size: .
cdr3_aa: CASRARRPDEQFF
cdr3_nt: TGTGCCAGCAGGGCCAGGCGGCCGGATGAGCAGTTCTTC

v_call: TRBV5-6
j_call: TRBJ2-7
d_call: .
clone_size: many
cdr3_aa: CASSQPPGRRIEQYF
cdr3_nt: TGTGCCAGCAGCCAGCCCCCAGGGCGGCGAATCGAGCAGTACTTC

v_call: TRBV12-2
j_call: TRBJ2-5
d_call: .
clone_size: .
cdr3_aa: CASRLGAFKETQYF
cdr3_nt: TGTGCAAGTCGCTTAGGTGCGTTCAAAGAGACCCAGTACTTC

v_call: TRBV5-5
j_call: TRBJ2-7
d_call: TRBD1
clone_size: .
cdr3_aa: CASSSRQGGEQYF
cdr3_nt: TGTGCCAGCAGCTCACGACAGGGGGGAGAGCAGTACTTC

v_call: TRBV7-9
j_call: TRBJ2-1
d_call: .
clone_size: once
cdr3_aa: CASSLKQEMINEQFF
cdr3_nt: TGTGCCAGCAGCTTAAAACAGGAGATGATCAATGAGCAGTTCTTC

v_call: TRBV2
j_call: TRBJ1-1
d_call: .
clone_size: .
cdr3_aa: CASSAVGLNTEAFF
cdr3_nt: TGTGCCAGCAGCGCAGTGGGGCTGAACACTGAAGCTTTCTTT

v_call: TRBV2
j_call: TRBJ2-3
d_call: TRBD1
clone_size: .
cdr3_aa: CASPLYRGGTDTQYF
cdr3_nt: TGTGCCAGCCCACTTTACAGGGGCGGGACAGATACGCAGTATTTT

v_call: TRBV15
j_call: TRBJ2-3
d_call: .
clone_size: .
cdr3_aa: CATSREHPQADTDTQYF
cdr3_nt: TGTGCCACCAGCAGAGAACACCCTCAAGCAGACACAGATACGCAGTATTTT

v_call: TRBV6-5
j_call: TRBJ2-7
d_call: .
clone_size: .
cdr3_aa: CASSWAFAGEQYF
cdr3_nt: TGTGCCAGCAGTTGGGCCTTCGCGGGGGAGCAGTACTTC

v_call: TRBV7-9
j_call: TRBJ2-2
d_call: .
clone_size: .
cdr3_aa: CASSLALNWGTYGELFF
cdr3_nt: TGTGCCAGCAGCTTAGCGCTAAATTGGGGGACGTACGGGGAGCTGTTTTTT

v_call: TRBV7-2
j_call: TRBJ2-5
d_call: TRBD2
clone_size: .
cdr3_aa: CASSSGLAGPFPQETQYF
cdr3_nt: TGTGCCAGCAGCTCCGGACTAGCGGGCCCTTTTCCCCAAGAGACCCAGTACTTC

v_call: TRBV15
j_call: TRBJ1-4
d_call: TRBD1
clone_size: .
cdr3_aa: CATSRGRGPSNEKLFF
cdr3_nt: TGTGCCACCAGCAGAGGCAGGGGGCCGAGTAATGAAAAACTGTTTTTT

v_call: TRBV9
j_call: TRBJ2-1
d_call: TRBD2
clone_size: .
cdr3_aa: CASSVGGTSGKNEQFF
cdr3_nt: TGTGCCAGCAGCGTCGGCGGGACTAGCGGGAAGAATGAGCAGTTCTTC

v_call: TRBV19
j_call: TRBJ2-7
d_call: .
clone_size: .
cdr3_aa: CASSIQRFYEQYF
cdr3_nt: TGTGCCAGTAGTATCCAACGGTTCTACGAGCAGTACTTC

v_call: TRBV28
j_call: TRBJ2-7
d_call: .
clone_size: .
cdr3_aa: CASSLSSYEQYF
cdr3_nt: TGTGCCAGCAGTTTGTCCTCCTACGAGCAGTACTTC

v_call: TRBV11-2
j_call: TRBJ2-1
d_call: .
clone_size: .
cdr3_aa: CASSHLDLEQFF
cdr3_nt: TGTGCCAGCAGCCACCTTGATCTCGAGCAGTTCTTC

v_call: TRBV7-8
j_call: TRBJ2-1
d_call: TRBD1
clone_size: .
cdr3_aa: CASSYPGQGGNEQFF
cdr3_nt: TGTGCCAGCAGCTACCCGGGACAGGGTGGCAATGAGCAGTTCTTC

v_call: TRBV5-1
j_call: TRBJ2-7
d_call: TRBD2
clone_size: .
cdr3_aa: CASSFLAGGGYEQYF
cdr3_nt: TGCGCCAGCAGCTTCCTAGCGGGAGGGGGCTACGAGCAGTACTTC

v_call: TRBV5-4
j_call: TRBJ1-1
d_call: .
clone_size: .
cdr3_aa: CASSLRRVGTEAFF
cdr3_nt: TGTGCCAGCAGCTTGCGCAGGGTTGGCACTGAAGCTTTCTTT

v_call: TRBV7-9
j_call: TRBJ2-7
d_call: TRBD1
clone_size: .
cdr3_aa: CASSFGQGGKTYEQYF
cdr3_nt: TGTGCCAGCAGCTTTGGACAGGGGGGGAAGACCTACGAGCAGTACTTC

v_call: TRBV2
j_call: TRBJ1-5
d_call: TRBD1
clone_size: .
cdr3_aa: CASSRDSINNQPQHF
cdr3_nt: TGTGCCAGCAGTAGGGACAGCATAAATAATCAGCCCCAGCATTTT

v_call: TRBV9
j_call: TRBJ1-2
d_call: .
clone_size: .
cdr3_aa: CASHRRAYGYTF
cdr3_nt: TGTGCCAGCCATAGGCGAGCATATGGCTACACCTTC

v_call: TRBV9
j_call: TRBJ2-2
d_call: TRBD1
clone_size: .
cdr3_aa: CASSAPRTGDTGELFF
cdr3_nt: TGTGCCAGCAGCGCCCCGAGGACAGGGGACACCGGGGAGCTGTTTTTT

v_call: TRBV7-9
j_call: TRBJ2-7
d_call: TRBD1
clone_size: once
cdr3_aa: CASSGSGSEGAHHYEQYF
cdr3_nt: TGTGCCAGCAGCGGGAGTGGGTCAGAGGGGGCCCATCACTACGAGCAGTACTTC

v_call: TRBV29-1
j_call: TRBJ2-5
d_call: TRBD2
clone_size: once
cdr3_aa: CSVVLAGGQETQYF
cdr3_nt: TGCAGCGTTGTCCTAGCGGGAGGCCAAGAGACCCAGTACTTC

v_call: TRBV4-1
j_call: TRBJ2-7
d_call: .
clone_size: .
cdr3_aa: CASSRQGINEQYF
cdr3_nt: TGCGCCAGCAGCCGGCAGGGCATCAACGAGCAGTACTTC

v_call: TRBV7-6
j_call: TRBJ2-2
d_call: .
clone_size: .
cdr3_aa: CASSTNGDGELFF
cdr3_nt: TGTGCCAGCAGCACCAATGGGGACGGGGAGCTGTTTTTT

v_call: TRBV7-9
j_call: TRBJ2-7
d_call: .
clone_size: .
cdr3_aa: CASSSGSPAEQYF
cdr3_nt: TGTGCCAGCAGCTCCGGCTCCCCCGCCGAGCAGTACTTC

v_call: TRBV5-1
j_call: TRBJ2-2
d_call: .
clone_size: once
cdr3_aa: CASSFEGGTGELFF
cdr3_nt: TGCGCCAGCAGCTTCGAGGGGGGCACCGGGGAGCTGTTTTTT

v_call: TRBV5-6
j_call: TRBJ1-2
d_call: .
clone_size: .
cdr3_aa: CASNYPYGTSKANYGYTF
cdr3_nt: TGTGCCAGCAATTATCCGTACGGGACTTCTAAAGCTAACTATGGCTACACCTTC

v_call: TRBV18
j_call: TRBJ2-6
d_call: .
clone_size: .
cdr3_aa: CASSPRLYRDSGANVLTF
cdr3_nt: TGTGCCAGCTCACCTCGCCTTTACAGGGACTCTGGGGCCAACGTCCTGACTTTC

v_call: TRBV5-1
j_call: TRBJ2-7
d_call: .
clone_size: .
cdr3_aa: CASSLARGVYHEQYF
cdr3_nt: TGCGCCAGCAGCTTGGCCAGGGGGGTGTACCACGAGCAGTACTTC

v_call: TRBV5-4
j_call: TRBJ2-7
d_call: .
clone_size: .
cdr3_aa: CASSLVESEHEQYF
cdr3_nt: TGTGCCAGCAGCTTGGTTGAAAGCGAGCACGAGCAGTACTTC

v_call: TRBV11-3
j_call: TRBJ2-2
d_call: TRBD1
clone_size: .
cdr3_aa: CASSPGTGDQGGELFF
cdr3_nt: TGTGCCAGCAGCCCCGGTACAGGGGACCAGGGCGGGGAGCTGTTTTTT

v_call: TRBV7-9
j_call: TRBJ1-1
d_call: .
clone_size: .
cdr3_aa: CASSSQGSIFGPEAFF
cdr3_nt: TGTGCCAGCAGCTCCCAGGGTTCGATATTCGGGCCTGAAGCTTTCTTT

v_call: TRBV7-8
j_call: TRBJ2-7
d_call: .
clone_size: .
cdr3_aa: CASSPEGKFSVSEQYF
cdr3_nt: TGTGCCAGCAGCCCTGAGGGCAAATTCTCCGTCTCCGAGCAGTACTTC

v_call: TRBV10-3
j_call: TRBJ2-3
d_call: TRBD2
clone_size: .
cdr3_aa: CAIRPVAGAADTQYF
cdr3_nt: TGTGCCATTCGGCCGGTGGCGGGAGCGGCAGATACGCAGTATTTT

v_call: TRBV27
j_call: TRBJ1-1
d_call: .
clone_size: .
cdr3_aa: CASSGQMNTEAFF
cdr3_nt: TGTGCCAGCAGCGGACAGATGAACACTGAAGCTTTCTTT

v_call: TRBV4-3
j_call: TRBJ2-2
d_call: TRBD1
clone_size: once
cdr3_aa: CASSHARGQENTGELFF
cdr3_nt: TGCGCCAGCAGCCACGCCCGGGGACAGGAAAACACCGGGGAGCTGTTTTTT

v_call: TRBV5-6
j_call: TRBJ1-2
d_call: .
clone_size: once
cdr3_aa: CASSLLEGLWGYTF
cdr3_nt: TGTGCCAGCAGCTTGCTCGAAGGCCTGTGGGGCTACACCTTC

v_call: TRBV5-4
j_call: TRBJ2-2
d_call: TRBD2
clone_size: few
cdr3_aa: CASSPPTSGSQTGELFF
cdr3_nt: TGTGCCAGCAGCCCTCCGACTAGCGGGAGCCAGACCGGGGAGCTGTTTTTT